This T cell receptor (beta chain) was captured in a study of CXCR3-negative and CXCR3-positive naive CD8 T cells. The study made its TRB cDNA libraries by 5' RACE, adding UMI labels. One entry per CDR3 protein, without DNA, is what TCRdb gives after re-calling the 5' RACE reads. Recorded for this sample: approximately 100,000 distinct CDR3 sequences. The CDR3 totals 15 residues. Looked up from germline, CDR1 is SQVTM and CDR2 is ANQGSEA. The sequencing input was naive CXCR3- CD8+ T cells from blood. Noted subset: CD45RO-CCR7+CD27+CD95- naive CD8+ T cells lacking CXCR3 (TNR3-). This sequence joins TRBV29-1 and TRBJ2-1; TCRdb selects TRBD2, and the lack of DNA leaves this call unchecked. The sequence derives from a human donor in good health. Some clones in this sample may be carry-over from other donors' samples. CDR3 amino acids: CSVAGTSGRYNEQFF.